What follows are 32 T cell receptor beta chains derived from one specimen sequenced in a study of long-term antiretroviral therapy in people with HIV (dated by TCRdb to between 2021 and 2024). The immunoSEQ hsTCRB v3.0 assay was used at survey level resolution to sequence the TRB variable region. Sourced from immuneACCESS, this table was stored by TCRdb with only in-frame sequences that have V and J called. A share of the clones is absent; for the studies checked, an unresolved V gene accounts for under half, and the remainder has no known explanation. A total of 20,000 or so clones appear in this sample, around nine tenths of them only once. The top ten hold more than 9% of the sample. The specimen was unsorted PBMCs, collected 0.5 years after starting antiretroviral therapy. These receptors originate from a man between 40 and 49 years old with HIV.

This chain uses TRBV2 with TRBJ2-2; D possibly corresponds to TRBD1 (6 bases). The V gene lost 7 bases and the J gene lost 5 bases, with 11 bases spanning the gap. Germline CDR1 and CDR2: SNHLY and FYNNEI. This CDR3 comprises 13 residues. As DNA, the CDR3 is TGTGCCAGCAAAGGGGGATGGACCGGGGAGCTGTTTTTT. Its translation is CASKGGWTGELFF.

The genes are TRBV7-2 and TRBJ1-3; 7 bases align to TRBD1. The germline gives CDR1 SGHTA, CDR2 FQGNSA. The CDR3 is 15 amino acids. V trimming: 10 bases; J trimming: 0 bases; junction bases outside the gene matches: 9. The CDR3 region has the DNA TGTGCCATCCGAGGGGGCTCCACCTCTGGAAACACCATATATTTT. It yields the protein CAIRGGSTSGNTIYF. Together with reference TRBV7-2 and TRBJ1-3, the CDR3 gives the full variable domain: GAGVSQSPSNKVTEKGKDVELRCDPISGHTALYWYRQSLGQGLEFLIYFQGNSAPDKSGLPSDRFSAERTGGSVSTLTIQRTQQEDSAVYLCAIRGGSTSGNTIYFGEGSWLTVV.

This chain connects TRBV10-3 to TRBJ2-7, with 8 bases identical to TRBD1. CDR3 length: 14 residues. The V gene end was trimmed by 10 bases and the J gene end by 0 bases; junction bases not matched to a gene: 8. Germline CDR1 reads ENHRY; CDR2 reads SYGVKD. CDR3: CASQGARSSYEQYF. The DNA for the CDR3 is TGTGCCAGCCAGGGGGCGCGAAGCTCCTACGAGCAGTACTTC.

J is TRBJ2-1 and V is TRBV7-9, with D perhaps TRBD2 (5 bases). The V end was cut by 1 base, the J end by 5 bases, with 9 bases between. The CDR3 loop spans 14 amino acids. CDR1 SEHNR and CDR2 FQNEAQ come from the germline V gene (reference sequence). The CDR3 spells CASSLVHGNNEQFF. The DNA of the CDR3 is TGTGCCAGCAGCTTAGTCCACGGGAACAATGAGCAGTTCTTC.

CDR3 sequence (DNA): TGCGCCAGCAGTGAACTACCCAATGAGCAGTTCTTC. Protein product: CASSELPNEQFF. The rearrangement joins TRBV10-2 to TRBJ2-1; unclear D gene. Germline V gives CDR1 WSHSY, CDR2 SAAADI. Trimming took off 3 bases at V and 6 bases at J, with 6 bases between the two ends. This CDR3 has 12 amino acids.

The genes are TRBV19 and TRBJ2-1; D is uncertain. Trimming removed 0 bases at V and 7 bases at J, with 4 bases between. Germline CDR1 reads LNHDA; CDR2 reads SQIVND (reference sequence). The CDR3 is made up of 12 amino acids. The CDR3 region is CASSIDRNEQFF. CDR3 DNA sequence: TGTGCCAGTAGTATAGATCGAAATGAGCAGTTCTTC.

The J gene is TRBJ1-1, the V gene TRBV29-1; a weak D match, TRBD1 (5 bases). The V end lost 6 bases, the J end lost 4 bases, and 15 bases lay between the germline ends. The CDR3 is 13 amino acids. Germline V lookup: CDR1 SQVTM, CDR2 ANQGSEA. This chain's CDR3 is CSVDGLGGTEAFF. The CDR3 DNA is TGCAGCGTGGATGGTCTTGGGGGCACTGAAGCTTTCTTT.

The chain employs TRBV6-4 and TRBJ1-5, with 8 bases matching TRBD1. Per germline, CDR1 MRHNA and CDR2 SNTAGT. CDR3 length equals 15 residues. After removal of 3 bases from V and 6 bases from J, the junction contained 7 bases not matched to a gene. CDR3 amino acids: CASSELDRDVQPQHF. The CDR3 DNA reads TGTGCCAGCAGTGAATTGGACAGGGATGTTCAGCCCCAGCATTTT.

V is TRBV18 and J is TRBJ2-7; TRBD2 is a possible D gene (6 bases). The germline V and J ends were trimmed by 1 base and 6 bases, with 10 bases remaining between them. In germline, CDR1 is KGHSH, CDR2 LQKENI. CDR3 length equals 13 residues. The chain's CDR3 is CASSPHSEGEQYF. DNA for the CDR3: TGTGCCAGCTCACCACATTCGGAGGGCGAGCAGTACTTC.

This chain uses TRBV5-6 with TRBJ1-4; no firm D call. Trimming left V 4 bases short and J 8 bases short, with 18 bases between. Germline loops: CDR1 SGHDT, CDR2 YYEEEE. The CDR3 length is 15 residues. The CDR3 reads CASSLKRGVKEKLFF. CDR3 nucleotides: TGTGCCAGCAGCCTCAAGCGCGGAGTAAAGGAAAAACTGTTTTTT.

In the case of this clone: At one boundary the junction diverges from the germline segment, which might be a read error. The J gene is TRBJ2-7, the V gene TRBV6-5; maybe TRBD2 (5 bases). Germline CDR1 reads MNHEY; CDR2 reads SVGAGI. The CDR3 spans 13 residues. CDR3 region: CASSNSEVYEQYF. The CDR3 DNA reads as TGTGCCAGCAGTAACTCGGAGGTCTACGAGCAGTACTTC.

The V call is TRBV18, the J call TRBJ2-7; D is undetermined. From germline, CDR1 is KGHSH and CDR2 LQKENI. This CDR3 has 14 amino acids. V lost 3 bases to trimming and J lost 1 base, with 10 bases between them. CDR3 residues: CASSPTQQSYEQYF. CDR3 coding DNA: TGTGCCAGCTCACCGACGCAACAGTCCTACGAGCAGTACTTC. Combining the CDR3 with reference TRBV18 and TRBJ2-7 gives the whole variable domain NAGVMQNPRHLVRRRGQEARLRCSPMKGHSHVYWYRQLPEEGLKFMVYLQKENIIDESGMPKERFSAEFPKEGPSILRIQQVVRGDSAAYFCASSPTQQSYEQYFGPGTRLTVT.

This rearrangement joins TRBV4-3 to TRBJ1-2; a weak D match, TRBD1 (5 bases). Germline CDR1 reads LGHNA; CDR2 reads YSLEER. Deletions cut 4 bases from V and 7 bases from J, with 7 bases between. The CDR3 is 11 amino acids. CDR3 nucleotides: TGCGCCAGCAGCCCAGGGCTTGGCTACACCTTC. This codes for CASSPGLGYTF.

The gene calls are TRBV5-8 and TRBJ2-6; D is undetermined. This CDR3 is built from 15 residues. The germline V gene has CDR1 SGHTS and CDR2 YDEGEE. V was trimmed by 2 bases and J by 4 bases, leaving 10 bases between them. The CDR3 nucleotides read TGTGCCAGCAGCTTTCGGGTGTTGGGGGCCAACGTCCTGACTTTC. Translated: CASSFRVLGANVLTF.

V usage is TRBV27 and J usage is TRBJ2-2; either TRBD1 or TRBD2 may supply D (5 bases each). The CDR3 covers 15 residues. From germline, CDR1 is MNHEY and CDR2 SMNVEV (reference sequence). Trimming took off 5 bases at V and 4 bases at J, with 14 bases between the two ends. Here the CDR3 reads CASSIGTKRTGELFF. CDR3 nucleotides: TGTGCCAGCAGTATAGGGACCAAGCGCACCGGGGAGCTGTTTTTT.

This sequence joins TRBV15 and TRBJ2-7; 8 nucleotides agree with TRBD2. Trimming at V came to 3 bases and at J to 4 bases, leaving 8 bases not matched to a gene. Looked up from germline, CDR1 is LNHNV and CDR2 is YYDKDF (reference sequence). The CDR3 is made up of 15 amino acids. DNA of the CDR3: TGTGCCACCAGCAGGGGTAGCGGGGACGGGTACGAGCAGTACTTC. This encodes CATSRGSGDGYEQYF.

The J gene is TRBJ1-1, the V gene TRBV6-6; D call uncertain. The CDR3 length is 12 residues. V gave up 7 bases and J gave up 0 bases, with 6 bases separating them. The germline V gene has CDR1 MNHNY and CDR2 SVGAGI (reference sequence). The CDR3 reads CASTRVNTEAFF. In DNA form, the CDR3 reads TGTGCCAGCACCCGAGTGAACACTGAAGCTTTCTTT.

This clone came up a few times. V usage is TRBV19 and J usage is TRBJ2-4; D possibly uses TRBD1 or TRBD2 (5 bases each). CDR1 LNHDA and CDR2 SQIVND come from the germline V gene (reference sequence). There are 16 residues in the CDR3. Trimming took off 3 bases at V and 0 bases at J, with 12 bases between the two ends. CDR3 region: CASSIQGDLAKNIQYF. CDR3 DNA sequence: TGTGCCAGTAGTATCCAGGGAGATCTAGCCAAAAACATTCAGTACTTC. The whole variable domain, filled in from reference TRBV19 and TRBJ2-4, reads DGGITQSPKYLFRKEGQNVTLSCEQNLNHDAMYWYRQDPGQGLRLIYYSQIVNDFQKGDIAEGYSVSREKKESFPLTVTSAQKNPTAFYLCASSIQGDLAKNIQYFGAGTRLSVL.

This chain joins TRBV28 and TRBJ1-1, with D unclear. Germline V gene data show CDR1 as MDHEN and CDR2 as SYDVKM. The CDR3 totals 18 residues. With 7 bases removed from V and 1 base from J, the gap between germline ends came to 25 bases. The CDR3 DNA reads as TGTGCCAGCAACATCTCGCCCCCTGAAACAGCCCGGAACACTGAAGCTTTCTTT. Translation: CASNISPPETARNTEAFF.

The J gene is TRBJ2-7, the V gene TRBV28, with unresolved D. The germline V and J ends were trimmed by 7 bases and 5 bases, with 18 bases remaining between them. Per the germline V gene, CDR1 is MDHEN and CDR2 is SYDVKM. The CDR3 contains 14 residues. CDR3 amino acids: CASTPHSNWDEQYF. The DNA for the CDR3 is TGTGCCAGCACCCCGCATAGTAATTGGGACGAGCAGTACTTC.

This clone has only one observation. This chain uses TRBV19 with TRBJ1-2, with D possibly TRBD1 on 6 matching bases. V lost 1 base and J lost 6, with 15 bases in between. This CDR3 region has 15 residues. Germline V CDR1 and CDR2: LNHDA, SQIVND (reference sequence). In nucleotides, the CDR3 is TGTGCCAGTAGTATAGGTCCCGGGTCAGGGGATGGCTACACCTTC. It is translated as CASSIGPGSGDGYTF.

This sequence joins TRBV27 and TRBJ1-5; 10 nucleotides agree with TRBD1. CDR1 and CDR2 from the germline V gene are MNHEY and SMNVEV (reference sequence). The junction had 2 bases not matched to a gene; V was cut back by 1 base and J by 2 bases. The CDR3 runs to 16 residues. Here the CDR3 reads CASSLFGTGGNQPQHF. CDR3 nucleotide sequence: TGTGCCAGCAGTTTATTCGGGACAGGGGGCAATCAGCCCCAGCATTTT.

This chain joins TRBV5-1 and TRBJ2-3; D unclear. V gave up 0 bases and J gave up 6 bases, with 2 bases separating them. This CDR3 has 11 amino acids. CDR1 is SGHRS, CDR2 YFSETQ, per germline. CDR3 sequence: CASSLGDTQYF. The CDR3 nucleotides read TGCGCCAGCAGCTTGGGCGATACGCAGTATTTT.

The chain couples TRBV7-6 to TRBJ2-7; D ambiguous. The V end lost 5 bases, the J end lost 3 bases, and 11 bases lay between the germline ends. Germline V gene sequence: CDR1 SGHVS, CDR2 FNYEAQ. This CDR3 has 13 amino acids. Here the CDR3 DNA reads TGTGCCAGCAGCCCTTCGATAAGCTACGAGCAGTACTTC. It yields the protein CASSPSISYEQYF.

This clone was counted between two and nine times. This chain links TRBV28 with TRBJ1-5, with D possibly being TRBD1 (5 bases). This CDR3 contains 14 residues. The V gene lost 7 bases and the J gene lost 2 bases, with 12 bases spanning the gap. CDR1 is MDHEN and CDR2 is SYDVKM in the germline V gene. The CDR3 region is CASKGSSGNQPQHF. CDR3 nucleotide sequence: TGTGCCAGCAAGGGGTCTTCGGGCAATCAGCCCCAGCATTTT.

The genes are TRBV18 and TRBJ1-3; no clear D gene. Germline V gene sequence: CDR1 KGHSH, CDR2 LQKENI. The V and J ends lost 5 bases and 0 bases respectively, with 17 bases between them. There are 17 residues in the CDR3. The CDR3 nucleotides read TGTGCCAGCTCAGACCTGATGCCGACCTCCTCTGGAAACACCATATATTTT. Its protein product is CASSDLMPTSSGNTIYF.

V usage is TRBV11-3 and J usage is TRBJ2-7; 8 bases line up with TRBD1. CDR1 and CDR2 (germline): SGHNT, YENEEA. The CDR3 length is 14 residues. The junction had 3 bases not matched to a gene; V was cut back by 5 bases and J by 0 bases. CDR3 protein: CASSPGGSSYEQYF. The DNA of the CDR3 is TGTGCCAGCAGCCCAGGGGGCAGCTCCTACGAGCAGTACTTC.

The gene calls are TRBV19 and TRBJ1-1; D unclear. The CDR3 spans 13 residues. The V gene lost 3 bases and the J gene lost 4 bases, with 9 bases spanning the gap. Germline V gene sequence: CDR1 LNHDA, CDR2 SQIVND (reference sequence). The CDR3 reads CASSIGRVTEAFF. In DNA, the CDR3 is TGTGCCAGTAGTATTGGTCGGGTCACTGAAGCTTTCTTT.

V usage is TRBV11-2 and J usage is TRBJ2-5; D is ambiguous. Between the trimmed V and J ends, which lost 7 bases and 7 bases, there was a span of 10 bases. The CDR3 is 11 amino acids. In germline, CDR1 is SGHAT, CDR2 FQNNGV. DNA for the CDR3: TGTGCCAGCAACGATATCTCGACCCAGTACTTC. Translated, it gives CASNDISTQYF.

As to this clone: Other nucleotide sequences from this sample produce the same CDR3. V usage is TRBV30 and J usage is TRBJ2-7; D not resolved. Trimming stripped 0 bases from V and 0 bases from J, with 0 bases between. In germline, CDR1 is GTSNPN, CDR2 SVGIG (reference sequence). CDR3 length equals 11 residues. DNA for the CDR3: TGTGCCTGGAGTGTCTCCTACGAGCAGTACTTC. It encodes CAWSVSYEQYF.

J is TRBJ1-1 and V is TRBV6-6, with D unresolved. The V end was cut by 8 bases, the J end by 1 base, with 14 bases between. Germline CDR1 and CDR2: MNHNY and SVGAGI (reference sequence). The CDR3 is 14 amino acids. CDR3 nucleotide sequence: TGTGCCAGCGGATCCGCCGCTCAGAACACTGAAGCTTTCTTT. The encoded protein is CASGSAAQNTEAFF.

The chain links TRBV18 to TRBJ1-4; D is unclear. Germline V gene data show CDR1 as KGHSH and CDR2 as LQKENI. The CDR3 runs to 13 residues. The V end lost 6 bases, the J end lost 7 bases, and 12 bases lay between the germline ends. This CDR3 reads CASSDTSGEKLFF. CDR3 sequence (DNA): TGTGCCAGCTCCGACACGTCAGGTGAAAAACTGTTTTTT.